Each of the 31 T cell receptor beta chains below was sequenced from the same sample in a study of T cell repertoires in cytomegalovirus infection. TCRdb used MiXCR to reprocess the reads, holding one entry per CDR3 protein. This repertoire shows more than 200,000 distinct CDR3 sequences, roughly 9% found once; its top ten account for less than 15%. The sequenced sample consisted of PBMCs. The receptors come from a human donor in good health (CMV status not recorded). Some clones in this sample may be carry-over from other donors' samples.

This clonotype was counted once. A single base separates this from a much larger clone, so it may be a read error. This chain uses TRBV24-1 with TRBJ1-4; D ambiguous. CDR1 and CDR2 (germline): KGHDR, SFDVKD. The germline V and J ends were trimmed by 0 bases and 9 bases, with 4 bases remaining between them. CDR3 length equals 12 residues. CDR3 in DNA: TGTGCCACCAGTGATTTGACCAAAAAACTGTTTTTT. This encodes CATSDLTKKLFF.

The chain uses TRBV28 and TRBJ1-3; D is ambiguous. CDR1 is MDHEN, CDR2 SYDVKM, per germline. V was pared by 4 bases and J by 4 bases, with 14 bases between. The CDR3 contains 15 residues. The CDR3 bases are TGTGCCAGCAGTTCCGTGTTAGCGCTAGGAAACACCATATATTTT. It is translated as CASSSVLALGNTIYF.

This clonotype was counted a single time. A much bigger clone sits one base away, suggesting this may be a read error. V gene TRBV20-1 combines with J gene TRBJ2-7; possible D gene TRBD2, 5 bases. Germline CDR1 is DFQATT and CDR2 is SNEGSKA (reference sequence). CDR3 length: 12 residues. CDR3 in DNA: TGCGGTGCTATTGCAATGCGGGACGAGCAGTACTTC. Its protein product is CGAIAMRDEQYF.

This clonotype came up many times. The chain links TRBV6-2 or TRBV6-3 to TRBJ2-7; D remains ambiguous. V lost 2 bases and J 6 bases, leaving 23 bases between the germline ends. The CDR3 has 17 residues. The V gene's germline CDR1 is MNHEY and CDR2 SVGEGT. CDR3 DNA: TGTGCCAGCAGTTACGCCCGGGCAGGCAACCCTACGGGCGAGCAGTACTTC. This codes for CASSYARAGNPTGEQYF.

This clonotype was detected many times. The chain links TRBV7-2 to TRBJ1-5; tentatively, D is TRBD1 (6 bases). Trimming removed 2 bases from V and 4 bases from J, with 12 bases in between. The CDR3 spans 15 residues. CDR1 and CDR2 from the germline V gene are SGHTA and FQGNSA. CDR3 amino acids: CASSLNRDKNQPQHF. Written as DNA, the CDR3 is TGTGCCAGCAGCTTAAACCGGGACAAGAATCAGCCCCAGCATTTT. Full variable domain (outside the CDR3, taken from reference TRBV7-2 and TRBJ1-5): GAGVSQSPSNKVTEKGKDVELRCDPISGHTALYWYRQSLGQGLEFLIYFQGNSAPDKSGLPSDRFSAERTGGSVSTLTIQRTQQEDSAVYLCASSLNRDKNQPQHFGDGTRLSIL.

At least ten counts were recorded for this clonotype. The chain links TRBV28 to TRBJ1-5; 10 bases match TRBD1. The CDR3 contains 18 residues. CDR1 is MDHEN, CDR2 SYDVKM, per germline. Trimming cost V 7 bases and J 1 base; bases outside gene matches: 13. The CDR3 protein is CASTSGTGVIGSNQPQHF. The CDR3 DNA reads TGTGCCAGCACCTCCGGGACAGGGGTTATCGGGAGCAATCAGCCCCAGCATTTT.

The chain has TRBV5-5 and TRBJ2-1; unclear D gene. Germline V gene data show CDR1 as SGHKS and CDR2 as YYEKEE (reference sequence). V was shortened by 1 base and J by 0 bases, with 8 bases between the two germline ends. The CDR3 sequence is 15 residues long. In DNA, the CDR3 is TGTGCCAGCAGCTTGAGTCAGAGCTCCTACAATGAGCAGTTCTTC. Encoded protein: CASSLSQSSYNEQFF.

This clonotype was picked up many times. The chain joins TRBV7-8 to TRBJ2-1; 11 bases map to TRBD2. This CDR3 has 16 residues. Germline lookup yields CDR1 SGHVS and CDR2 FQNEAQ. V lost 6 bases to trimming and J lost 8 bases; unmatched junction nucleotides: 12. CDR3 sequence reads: CASRQRFSGGADEQFF. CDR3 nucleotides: TGTGCCAGCAGACAACGGTTTAGCGGGGGGGCTGATGAGCAGTTCTTC.

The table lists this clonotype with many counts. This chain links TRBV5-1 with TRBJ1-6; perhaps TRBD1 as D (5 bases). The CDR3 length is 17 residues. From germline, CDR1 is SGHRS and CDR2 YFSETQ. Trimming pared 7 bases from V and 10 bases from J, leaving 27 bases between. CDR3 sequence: CASQEGEGNRLLSPLHF. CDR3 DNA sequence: TGCGCCAGCCAAGAGGGCGAAGGAAACAGGCTTCTCTCACCCCTCCACTTT.

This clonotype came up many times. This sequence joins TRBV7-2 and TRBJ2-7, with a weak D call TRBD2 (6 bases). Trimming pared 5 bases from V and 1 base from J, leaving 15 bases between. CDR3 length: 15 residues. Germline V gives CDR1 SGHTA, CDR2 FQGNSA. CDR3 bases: TGTGCCAGCAGCATCTCCGGGGGAACATCCTACGAGCAGTACTTC. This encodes CASSISGGTSYEQYF.

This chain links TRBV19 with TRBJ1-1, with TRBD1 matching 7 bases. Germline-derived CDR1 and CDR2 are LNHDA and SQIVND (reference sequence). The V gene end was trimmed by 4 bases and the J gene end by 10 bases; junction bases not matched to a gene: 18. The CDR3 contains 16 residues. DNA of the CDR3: TGTGCCAGTAGTAGGCCTCCCGGGACAGTGAAAGTGAGAGCTTTCTTT. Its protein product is CASSRPPGTVKVRAFF. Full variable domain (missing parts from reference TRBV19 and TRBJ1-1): DGGITQSPKYLFRKEGQNVTLSCEQNLNHDAMYWYRQDPGQGLRLIYYSQIVNDFQKGDIAEGYSVSREKKESFPLTVTSAQKNPTAFYLCASSRPPGTVKVRAFFGQGTRLTVV.

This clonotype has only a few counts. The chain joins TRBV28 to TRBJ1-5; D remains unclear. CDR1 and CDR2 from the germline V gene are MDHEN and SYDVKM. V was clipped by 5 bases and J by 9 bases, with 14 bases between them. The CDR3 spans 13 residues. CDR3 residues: CASSPDAVRPQHF. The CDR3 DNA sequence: TGTGCCAGCAGTCCGGACGCCGTAAGGCCCCAGCATTTT. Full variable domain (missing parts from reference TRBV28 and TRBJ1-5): DVKVTQSSRYLVKRTGEKVFLECVQDMDHENMFWYRQDPGLGLRLIYFSYDVKMKEKGDIPEGYSVSREKKERFSLILESASTNQTSMYLCASSPDAVRPQHFGDGTRLSIL.

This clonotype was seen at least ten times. In nucleotides, the CDR3 is TGTGCCAGCAGCTTCGAGTTAGTGGGAACAGATACGCAGTATTTT. It is translated as CASSFELVGTDTQYF. The chain has TRBV7-2 and TRBJ2-3; D unresolved. V lost 3 bases and J 3 bases, leaving 13 bases between the germline ends. The CDR3 covers 15 residues. Germline CDR1 SGHTA, CDR2 FQGNSA.

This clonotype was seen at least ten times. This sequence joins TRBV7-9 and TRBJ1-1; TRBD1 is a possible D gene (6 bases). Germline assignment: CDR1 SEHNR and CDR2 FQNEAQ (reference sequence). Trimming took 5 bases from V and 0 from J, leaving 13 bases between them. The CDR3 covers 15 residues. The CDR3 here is CASSPWQGLNTEAFF. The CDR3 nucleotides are TGTGCCAGCAGCCCATGGCAGGGGCTGAACACTGAAGCTTTCTTT.

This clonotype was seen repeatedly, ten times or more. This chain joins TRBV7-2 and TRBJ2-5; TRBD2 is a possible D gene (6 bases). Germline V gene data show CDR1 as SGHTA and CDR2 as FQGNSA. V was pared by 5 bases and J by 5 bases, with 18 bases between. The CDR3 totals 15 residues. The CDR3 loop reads CASSQPTGVLETQYF. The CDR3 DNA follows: TGTGCCAGCAGCCAGCCCACGGGGGTACTCGAGACCCAGTACTTC.

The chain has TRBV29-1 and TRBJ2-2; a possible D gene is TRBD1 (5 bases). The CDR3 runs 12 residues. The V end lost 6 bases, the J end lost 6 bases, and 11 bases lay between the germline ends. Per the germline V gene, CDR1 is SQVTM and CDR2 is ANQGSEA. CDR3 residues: CSVQGLSGELFF. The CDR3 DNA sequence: TGCAGCGTCCAGGGTTTATCCGGGGAGCTGTTTTTT.

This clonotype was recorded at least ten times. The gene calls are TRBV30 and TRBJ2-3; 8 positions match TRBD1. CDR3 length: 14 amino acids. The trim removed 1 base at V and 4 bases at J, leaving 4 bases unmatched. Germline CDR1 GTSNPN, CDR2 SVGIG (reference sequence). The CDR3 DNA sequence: TGTGCCTGGAGTGAGGGACAGGCCTCAGATACGCAGTATTTT. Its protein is CAWSEGQASDTQYF.

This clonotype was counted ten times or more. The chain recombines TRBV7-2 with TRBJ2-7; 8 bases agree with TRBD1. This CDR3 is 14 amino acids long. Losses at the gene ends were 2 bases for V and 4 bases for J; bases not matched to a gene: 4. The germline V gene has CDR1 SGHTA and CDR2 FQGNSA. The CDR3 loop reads CASSLTGGGYEQYF. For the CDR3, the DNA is TGTGCCAGCAGCTTAACAGGGGGAGGATACGAGCAGTACTTC.

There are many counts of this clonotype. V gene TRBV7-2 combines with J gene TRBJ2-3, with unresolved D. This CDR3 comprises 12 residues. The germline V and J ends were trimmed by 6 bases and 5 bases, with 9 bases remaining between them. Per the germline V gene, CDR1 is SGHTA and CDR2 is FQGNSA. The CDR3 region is CASSLSRDTQYF. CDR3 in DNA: TGTGCCAGCAGTTTAAGCCGAGATACGCAGTATTTT.

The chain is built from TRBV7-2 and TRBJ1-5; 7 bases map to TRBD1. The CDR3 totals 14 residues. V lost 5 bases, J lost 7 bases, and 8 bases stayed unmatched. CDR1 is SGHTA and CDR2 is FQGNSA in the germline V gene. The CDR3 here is CASSGRQGYQPQHF. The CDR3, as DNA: TGTGCCAGCAGCGGGCGACAGGGTTACCAGCCCCAGCATTTT. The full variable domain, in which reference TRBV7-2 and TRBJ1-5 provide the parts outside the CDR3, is GAGVSQSPSNKVTEKGKDVELRCDPISGHTALYWYRQSLGQGLEFLIYFQGNSAPDKSGLPSDRFSAERTGGSVSTLTIQRTQQEDSAVYLCASSGRQGYQPQHFGDGTRLSIL.

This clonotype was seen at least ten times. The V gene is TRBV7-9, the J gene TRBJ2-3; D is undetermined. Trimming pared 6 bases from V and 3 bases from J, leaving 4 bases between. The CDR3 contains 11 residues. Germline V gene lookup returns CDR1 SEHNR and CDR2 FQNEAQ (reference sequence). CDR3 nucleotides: TGTGCCAGCAGACAGACAGATACGCAGTATTTT. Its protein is CASRQTDTQYF.

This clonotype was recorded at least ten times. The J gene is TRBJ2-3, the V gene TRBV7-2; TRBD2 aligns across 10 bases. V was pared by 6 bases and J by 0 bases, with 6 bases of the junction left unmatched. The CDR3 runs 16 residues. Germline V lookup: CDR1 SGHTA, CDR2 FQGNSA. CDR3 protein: CASSRTSGVSTDTQYF. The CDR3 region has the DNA TGTGCCAGCAGTCGCACTAGCGGGGTGAGCACAGATACGCAGTATTTT.

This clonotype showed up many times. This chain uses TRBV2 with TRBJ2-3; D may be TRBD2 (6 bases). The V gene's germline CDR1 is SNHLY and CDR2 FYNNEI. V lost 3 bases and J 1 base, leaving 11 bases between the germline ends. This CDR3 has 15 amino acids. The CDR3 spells CASSDFGTRTDTQYF. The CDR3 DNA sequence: TGTGCCAGCAGTGATTTCGGGACTCGCACAGATACGCAGTATTTT. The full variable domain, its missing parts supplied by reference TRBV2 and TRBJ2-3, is EPEVTQTPSHQVTQMGQEVILRCVPISNHLYFYWYRQILGQKVEFLVSFYNNEISEKSEIFDDQFSVERPDGSNFTLKIRSTKLEDSAMYFCASSDFGTRTDTQYFGPGTRLTVL.

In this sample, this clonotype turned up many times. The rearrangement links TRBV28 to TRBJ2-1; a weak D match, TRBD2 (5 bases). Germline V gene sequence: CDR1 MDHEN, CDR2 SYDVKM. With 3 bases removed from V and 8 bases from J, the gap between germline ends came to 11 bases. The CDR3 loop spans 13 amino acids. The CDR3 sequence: CASSFGARDEQFF. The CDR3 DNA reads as TGTGCCAGCAGTTTCGGTGCGCGGGATGAGCAGTTCTTC.

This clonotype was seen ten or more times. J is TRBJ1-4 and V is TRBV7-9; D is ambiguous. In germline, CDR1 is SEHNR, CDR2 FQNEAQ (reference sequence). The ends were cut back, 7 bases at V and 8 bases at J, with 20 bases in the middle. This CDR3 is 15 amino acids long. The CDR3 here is CASTPLELGREKLFF. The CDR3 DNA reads TGTGCCAGCACCCCCCTCGAGTTGGGTCGCGAAAAACTGTTTTTT.

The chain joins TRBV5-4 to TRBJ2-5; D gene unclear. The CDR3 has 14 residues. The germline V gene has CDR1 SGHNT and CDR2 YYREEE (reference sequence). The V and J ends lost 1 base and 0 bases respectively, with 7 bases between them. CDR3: CASSLKANQETQYF. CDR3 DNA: TGTGCCAGCAGCTTGAAGGCAAACCAAGAGACCCAGTACTTC.

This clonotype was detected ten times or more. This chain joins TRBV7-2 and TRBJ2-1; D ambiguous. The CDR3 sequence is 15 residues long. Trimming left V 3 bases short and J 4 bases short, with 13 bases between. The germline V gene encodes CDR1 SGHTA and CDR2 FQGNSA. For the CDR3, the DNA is TGTGCCAGCAGCTTCGTCTTCGGAACATACAATGAGCAGTTCTTC. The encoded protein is CASSFVFGTYNEQFF.

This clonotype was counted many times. The DNA of the CDR3 is TGTGCCAGCAGCTTAGCCGGGCCTAAGGAGACCCAGTACTTC. Translating gives CASSLAGPKETQYF. The chain links TRBV7-2 to TRBJ2-5, with unresolved D. The germline CDR1 and CDR2 sequences are SGHTA and FQGNSA. Trimming cost V 0 bases and J 5 bases, with 10 bases left between them. This CDR3 has 14 amino acids.

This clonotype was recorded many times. DNA for the CDR3: TGTGCCAGCAGTAGAACCCCCTCATCCGGATACGAGCAGTACTTC. This translates into CASSRTPSSGYEQYF. The chain uses TRBV6-5 and TRBJ2-7; no reliable D call. This CDR3 spans 15 amino acids. Trimming pared 5 bases from V and 4 bases from J, leaving 18 bases between. Germline values: CDR1 MNHEY, CDR2 SVGAGI.

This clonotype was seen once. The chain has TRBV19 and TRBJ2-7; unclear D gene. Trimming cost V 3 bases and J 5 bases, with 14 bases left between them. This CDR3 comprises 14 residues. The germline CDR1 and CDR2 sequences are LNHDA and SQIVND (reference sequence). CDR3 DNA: TGTGCCAGTAGTATCAACAGCCCCGTACACGAGCAGTACTTC. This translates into CASSINSPVHEQYF.

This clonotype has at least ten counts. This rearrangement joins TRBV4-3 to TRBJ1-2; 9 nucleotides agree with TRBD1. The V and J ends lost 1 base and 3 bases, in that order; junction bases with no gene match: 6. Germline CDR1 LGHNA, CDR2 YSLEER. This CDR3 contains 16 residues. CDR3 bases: TGCGCCAGCAGCCAAGGGGGGACAGGGAATCACTATGGCTACACCTTC. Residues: CASSQGGTGNHYGYTF.